Shown below are 4 T cell receptor beta chains from a single sample sequenced in a study of cytomegalovirus exposure and HLA in healthy donors. TCRdb keeps only in-frame clones here, not all; method: immunoSEQ multiplex PCR. The sample holds fewer than 95,000 clones, roughly 94% seen once. Sequenced: PBMCs. Every receptor here comes from a woman younger than 30 in good health and CMV-seronegative.

The rearrangement uses TRBV20-1 and TRBJ2-1; D is ambiguous. V shed 0 bases and J shed 15 bases, with 12 bases lying between them. Germline V lookup: CDR1 DFQATT, CDR2 SNEGSKA (reference sequence). CDR3 size: 11 residues. The chain's CDR3 is CSARDGPGPFF. The CDR3 DNA sequence: TGCAGTGCTAGAGATGGGCCAGGCCCGTTCTTC.

The J gene is TRBJ1-6, the V gene TRBV7-2; D unresolved. CDR3 length equals 14 residues. In germline, CDR1 is SGHTA, CDR2 FQGNSA. Trimming left V 0 bases short and J 8 bases short, with 8 bases between. This chain's CDR3 is CASSLAGGYSPLHF. The CDR3 bases are TGTGCCAGCAGCTTAGCAGGAGGATATTCACCCCTCCACTTT.

This chain joins TRBV18 and TRBJ1-1; D is possibly TRBD1 (6 bases). V was cut by 6 bases and J by 0 bases, with 14 bases left in between. CDR1 KGHSH and CDR2 LQKENI come from the germline V gene. This CDR3 is 15 amino acids long. CDR3 coding DNA: TGTGCCAGCTCGTCTGGGACAAGGATGAACACTGAAGCTTTCTTT. The encoded protein is CASSSGTRMNTEAFF.

CDR3 nucleotide sequence: TGCGCCAGCAGCCCGGCCGGGGCAGCGGGCCGAAGGTCCTACGAGCAGTACTTC. Its translation: CASSPAGAAGRRSYEQYF. The rearrangement joins TRBV4-1 to TRBJ2-7, with D tentatively TRBD2 (6 bases). The CDR3 has 18 amino acids. CDR1 MGHRA and CDR2 YSYEKL come from the germline V gene. Trimming stripped 4 bases from V and 1 base from J, with 23 bases between.